The 30 T cell receptor beta chains below all came from one sample that was sequenced in a study of OX40 agonist ivuxolimab in advanced cancers. Clones were read by immunoSEQ multiplex PCR, and TCRdb kept only the in-frame ones, dropping some. The sample records 60,000 to 85,000 clones, around 86% being singletons. The material sequenced was CD4+ or CD8+ T cells sorted from blood, taken in a trial of the OX40 agonist ivuxolimab. These receptors were taken from an adult with an advanced solid tumor such as melanoma, head and neck, liver or kidney cancer.

This clone was counted between two and nine times. As DNA, the CDR3 is TGCGCCAGCAGTCAGGCAGGATTCTATGGCTACACCTTC. Its translation is CASSQAGFYGYTF. This chain connects TRBV23-1 to TRBJ1-2; D not resolved. TRBV23-1 is identified as an open reading frame with a role that is uncertain. V was cut by 3 bases and J by 4 bases, with 9 bases left in between. The CDR3 is 13 residues long.

The chain is built from TRBV5-4 and TRBJ2-7; TRBD2 matches at 10 bases. The V gene end was trimmed by 10 bases and the J gene end by 5 bases; junction bases not matched to a gene: 9. From germline, CDR1 is SGHNT and CDR2 YYREEE (reference sequence). The CDR3 covers 13 residues. CDR3 protein: CAAKSGGADEQYF. The CDR3 DNA follows: TGTGCCGCCAAGAGCGGGGGGGCCGACGAGCAGTACTTC.

The rearrangement links TRBV5-6 to TRBJ2-3; weak D call: TRBD2 (6 bases). Between the trimmed V and J ends, which lost 4 bases and 2 bases, there was a span of 14 bases. CDR3 length: 15 amino acids. Germline CDR1 SGHDT, CDR2 YYEEEE. The CDR3 protein is CASSPRDWYTDTQYF. CDR3 nucleotide sequence: TGTGCCAGCAGCCCCCGGGACTGGTACACAGATACGCAGTATTTT.

This clone was seen only a few times. V usage is TRBV10-1 and J usage is TRBJ1-2; 9 bases are a match to TRBD1. Per germline, CDR1 WNHNN and CDR2 SYGVQD (reference sequence). Trimming took 3 bases from V and 4 from J; bases not matched to a gene: 9. This CDR3 has 16 residues. CDR3 nucleotides: TGCGCCAGCAGTGATACTTACAGGGGGCTTTTCTATGGCTACACCTTC. Translating gives CASSDTYRGLFYGYTF.

J is TRBJ2-5 and V is TRBV19; TRBD1 agrees at 8 bases. CDR1 is LNHDA, CDR2 SQIVND, per germline (reference sequence). The CDR3 loop spans 14 amino acids. V shed 5 bases, J shed 0 bases, and the junction held 2 bases outside the gene matches. CDR3 bases: TGTGCCAGTAGTCTGACAGGGGACCAAGAGACCCAGTACTTC. It yields the protein CASSLTGDQETQYF.

Points on this clone: Other DNA sequences of this sample code for an identical CDR3. The genes are TRBV5-1 and TRBJ2-1; a possible D gene is TRBD2 (6 bases). The CDR3 runs to 15 residues. In germline, CDR1 is SGHRS, CDR2 YFSETQ. V lost 2 bases, J lost 0 bases, and 9 bases lay in between. The CDR3 coding sequence is TGCGCCAGCAGCTTAGCGGGTAGCTCCTACAATGAGCAGTTCTTC. Translated: CASSLAGSSYNEQFF.

The chain combines TRBV6-6 with TRBJ1-5; D possibly corresponds to TRBD1 (6 bases). Germline V gene lookup returns CDR1 MNHNY and CDR2 SVGAGI (reference sequence). The CDR3 sequence is 15 residues long. The ends were cut back, 6 bases at V and 5 bases at J, with 17 bases in the middle. CDR3 sequence (DNA): TGTGCCAGCAGCGATTGGGGGGCCCGGGATCAGCCCCAGCATTTT. Its translation is CASSDWGARDQPQHF.

The chain links TRBV29-1 to TRBJ1-1; D not resolved. CDR3 length equals 13 residues. Germline CDR1 is SQVTM and CDR2 is ANQGSEA. With 5 bases removed from V and 0 bases from J, the gap between germline ends came to 10 bases. CDR3 in DNA: TGCAGCGTTACAGAGACAATGAACACTGAAGCTTTCTTT. It yields the protein CSVTETMNTEAFF.

This clone was seen just once. The chain carries TRBV27 and TRBJ2-1, with 12 bases matching TRBD2. Germline values: CDR1 MNHEY, CDR2 SMNVEV (reference sequence). This CDR3 is 14 amino acids long. Losses at the gene ends were 5 bases for V and 9 bases for J; bases not matched to a gene: 5. The CDR3 DNA reads TGTGCCAGCAGTCAAGGGACTAGCGGGCGTGAGCAGTTCTTC. Translated, it gives CASSQGTSGREQFF.

The V gene is TRBV6-6, the J gene TRBJ1-2; a possible D gene is TRBD1 (6 bases). Germline CDR1 MNHNY, CDR2 SVGAGI (reference sequence). Trimming stripped 0 bases from V and 8 bases from J, with 13 bases between. CDR3 length: 14 amino acids. CDR3 coding DNA: TGTGCCAGCAGTTACTCGAGCGCAGGGGACGGCTACACCTTC. The encoded protein is CASSYSSAGDGYTF.

This clone appeared a few times. The genes are TRBV28 and TRBJ2-2; 7 bases map to TRBD1. Germline-derived CDR1 and CDR2 are MDHEN and SYDVKM. V lost 10 bases, J lost 6 bases, and 14 bases stayed unmatched. The CDR3 extends over 15 amino acids. The CDR3, as DNA: TGTGCCACATCAAAGGGACAGTCACCCCCCGGGGAGCTGTTTTTT. Amino acid sequence: CATSKGQSPPGELFF.

The chain has TRBV5-4 and TRBJ1-2; 7 bases are shared with TRBD1. J was trimmed by 4 bases and V by 0 bases; bases with no gene match: 3. Germline V gene lookup returns CDR1 SGHNT and CDR2 YYREEE (reference sequence). The CDR3 is made up of 14 amino acids. The DNA of the CDR3 is TGTGCCAGCAGCTTGGAAGGACAGGTCTATGGCTACACCTTC. It translates to CASSLEGQVYGYTF.

As concerns this clone: This same CDR3 is encoded by further DNA sequences in the sample. The CDR3 reads CASSPGLGETQYF. The CDR3 DNA is TGTGCCAGCTCACCAGGGCTCGGGGAGACCCAGTACTTC. V gene TRBV18 combines with J gene TRBJ2-5, with D uncertain. Deletions cut 2 bases from V and 5 bases from J, with 9 bases between. The CDR3 loop spans 13 amino acids. Germline V CDR1 and CDR2: KGHSH, LQKENI.

The chain is built from TRBV6-1 and TRBJ2-7; 8 bases match TRBD2. The CDR3 sequence is 16 residues long. Germline values: CDR1 MNHNS, CDR2 SASEGT. V lost 4 bases to trimming and J lost 0 bases; unmatched junction nucleotides: 8. The CDR3 loop is CASSGLTSATSYEQYF. CDR3 DNA: TGTGCCAGCAGTGGCCTGACTAGCGCAACCTCCTACGAGCAGTACTTC.

A word on this clone: The junction does not match germline at one end; this may be a read error. Other DNA sequences within the sample encode an identical CDR3. The CDR3 protein is CASSRDGKNTEAFF. The CDR3, as DNA: TGCGCCAGCAGCCGGGACGGTAAGAACACTGAAGCTTTCTTT. The chain uses TRBV7-9 and TRBJ1-1, with TRBD1 as a possible D gene (5 bases). CDR3 length: 14 residues. In germline, CDR1 is SEHNR, CDR2 FQNEAQ (reference sequence).

The chain uses TRBV11-2 and TRBJ2-3; 10 bases are a match to TRBD2. The CDR3 length is 15 residues. V was pared by 5 bases and J by 0 bases, with 2 bases of the junction left unmatched. The germline V gene encodes CDR1 SGHAT and CDR2 FQNNGV. The CDR3 loop is CASSPTSGSTDTQYF. The DNA of the CDR3 is TGTGCCAGCAGCCCGACTAGCGGGAGCACAGATACGCAGTATTTT.

The chain recombines TRBV28 with TRBJ2-5, with D tentatively TRBD2 (5 bases). Trimming stripped 8 bases from V and 2 bases from J, with 12 bases between. The CDR3 contains 13 residues. Per the germline V gene, CDR1 is MDHEN and CDR2 is SYDVKM. DNA of the CDR3: TGTGCCAGCGGTCGGGGAACTCAAGAGACCCAGTACTTC. Translating it yields CASGRGTQETQYF.

The chain is built from TRBV27 and TRBJ2-5; no clear D gene. Germline V gene data show CDR1 as MNHEY and CDR2 as SMNVEV (reference sequence). The length of the CDR3 is 14 residues. Between the trimmed V and J ends, which lost 0 bases and 4 bases, there was a span of 9 bases. This chain's CDR3 is CASSLSINSETQYF. The CDR3 DNA is TGTGCCAGCAGTTTATCGATAAACTCAGAGACCCAGTACTTC.

The chain combines TRBV6-6 with TRBJ2-2; D is uncertain. V lost 0 bases and J lost 2, with 4 bases in between. CDR3 length: 14 amino acids. CDR1 MNHNY and CDR2 SVGAGI come from the germline V gene (reference sequence). Here the CDR3 reads CASSYSGNTGELFF. The CDR3 nucleotides read TGTGCCAGCAGTTACTCGGGTAACACCGGGGAGCTGTTTTTT.

The rearrangement uses TRBV11-1 and TRBJ2-2; D is uncertain. The CDR3 has 15 residues. The germline CDR1 and CDR2 sequences are SGHAT and FQDESV (reference sequence). V lost 1 base and J 6 bases, leaving 12 bases between the germline ends. CDR3 DNA sequence: TGTGCCAGCAGCTTAGGTCGTGAGTTGGCCGGGGAGCTGTTTTTT. Translating gives CASSLGRELAGELFF. The whole variable domain, filled in from reference TRBV11-1 and TRBJ2-2, reads EAEVAQSPRYKITEKSQAVAFWCDPISGHATLYWYRQILGQGPELLVQFQDESVVDDSQLPKDRFSAERLKGVDSTLKIQPAELGDSAMYLCASSLGRELAGELFFGEGSRLTVL.

The chain carries TRBV28 and TRBJ2-5, with no clear D. This CDR3 contains 15 residues. V lost 0 bases and J 4 bases, leaving 12 bases between the germline ends. Germline CDR1 MDHEN, CDR2 SYDVKM. In DNA, the CDR3 is TGTGCCAGCAGTTTATGGGTCACAAACCTAGAGACCCAGTACTTC. It translates to CASSLWVTNLETQYF.

J is TRBJ1-5 and V is TRBV19; D is unresolved. Trimming removed 6 bases from V and 0 bases from J, with 24 bases in between. Germline V gene lookup returns CDR1 LNHDA and CDR2 SQIVND (reference sequence). This CDR3 has 19 residues. The CDR3 region is CASSHTGYPTAGSNQPQHF. The CDR3 DNA follows: TGTGCCAGTAGCCATACGGGGTATCCCACCGCGGGTAGCAATCAGCCCCAGCATTTT.

The chain uses TRBV30 and TRBJ1-1; D not certain. The CDR3 consists of 13 residues. Germline values: CDR1 GTSNPN, CDR2 SVGIG (reference sequence). V was shortened by 7 bases and J by 1 base, with 13 bases between the two germline ends. The CDR3 sequence is CASLRDTNTEAFF. The CDR3 DNA is TGTGCCTCATTGCGGGATACGAACACTGAAGCTTTCTTT.

The V call is TRBV6-6, the J call TRBJ2-1; 8 positions match TRBD1. The CDR3 is 13 amino acids. Per the germline V gene, CDR1 is MNHNY and CDR2 is SVGAGI (reference sequence). Trimming removed 4 bases from V and 8 bases from J; junction bases left unmatched: 4. The CDR3 DNA reads as TGTGCCAGCAGTTTGACAGGGGTCGATGAGCAGTTCTTC. Its translation: CASSLTGVDEQFF.

This clone has just one count. The chain is built from TRBV21-1 and TRBJ1-5. TRBV21-1 is listed as a pseudogene. The CDR3 contains 19 residues. CDR3 DNA sequence: TGTGCCAGCAGCAAAGATTGCGTTAGCACGGACCATAGCAATCAGCCCCAGCATTTT. Translation: CASSKDCVSTDHSNQPQHF.

J is TRBJ2-1 and V is TRBV9; TRBD2 might be the D (5 bases). This CDR3 region has 13 residues. The V end was cut by 4 bases, the J end by 8 bases, with 13 bases between. Germline CDR1 is SGDLS and CDR2 is YYNGEE. In DNA, the CDR3 is TGTGCCAGCAGCCGAGGGATATTCGATGAGCAGTTCTTC. This encodes CASSRGIFDEQFF.

V and J are TRBV5-1 and TRBJ2-3; 10 bases align to TRBD2. The CDR3 sequence is 15 residues long. The V segment lost 3 bases and the J segment 6 bases; nucleotides outside the gene matches: 7. The germline V gene encodes CDR1 SGHRS and CDR2 YFSETQ. CDR3 DNA: TGCGCCAGCAGCTCGACTAGCGGGCCCCGGGATACGCAGTATTTT. This codes for CASSSTSGPRDTQYF.

This chain connects TRBV28 to TRBJ2-1; 8 nucleotides align to TRBD2. Per germline, CDR1 MDHEN and CDR2 SYDVKM. Trimming removed 5 bases from V and 4 bases from J; junction bases left unmatched: 10. This CDR3 region has 16 residues. CDR3 amino acids: CASSAPLAGHYNEQFF. In DNA, the CDR3 is TGTGCCAGCAGTGCCCCGCTAGCGGGCCATTACAATGAGCAGTTCTTC.

The chain recombines TRBV29-1 with TRBJ2-7; either TRBD1 or TRBD2 may supply D (6 bases each). V dropped 3 bases and J dropped 7 bases, with 13 bases sitting between them. Germline CDR1 and CDR2: SQVTM and ANQGSEA. The CDR3 loop spans 12 amino acids. The DNA of the CDR3 is TGCAGCGTTGATGGGGGGCCGGGGGAGCAGTACTTC. It is translated as CSVDGGPGEQYF.

The rearrangement joins TRBV28 to TRBJ2-7; D is uncertain. The CDR3 runs 14 residues. Germline V gene data show CDR1 as MDHEN and CDR2 as SYDVKM. Trimming took 5 bases from V and 3 from J, leaving 14 bases between them. The CDR3 DNA sequence: TGTGCCAGCAGTGAGAAAGGAGTTTTCTACGAGCAGTACTTC. This codes for CASSEKGVFYEQYF.